This passage covers 22 T cell receptor beta chains from one sample sequenced in a study of cytomegalovirus exposure and HLA in healthy donors. Sequencing was performed with immunoSEQ multiplex PCR; in TCRdb, only in-frame clones are kept and a portion is missing. Of 150,000 to 200,000 clones listed, more than 80% are singletons. What was sequenced was PBMCs. The receptor set was obtained from a man between 18 and 29 years old in good health and CMV-seropositive.

V gene TRBV7-9 combines with J gene TRBJ1-1; 9 bases line up with TRBD1. The CDR3 consists of 16 residues. J gave up 3 bases and V 1 base, and 6 bases lay outside the gene matches. Germline V gene lookup returns CDR1 SEHNR and CDR2 FQNEAQ (reference sequence). This CDR3 is CASSLDGQGKDTEAFF. CDR3 in DNA: TGTGCCAGCAGCTTAGACGGACAGGGGAAGGACACTGAAGCTTTCTTT.

V is TRBV28 and J is TRBJ1-5; D ambiguous. This CDR3 contains 14 residues. Trimming stripped 6 bases from V and 2 bases from J, with 11 bases between. Germline CDR1 and CDR2: MDHEN and SYDVKM. The CDR3 reads CASSREVGNQPQHF. The DNA for the CDR3 is TGTGCCAGCAGCCGGGAGGTAGGCAATCAGCCCCAGCATTTT.

The V call is TRBV7-6, the J call TRBJ2-6, with D possibly matching TRBD1 (6 bases). In germline, CDR1 is SGHVS, CDR2 FNYEAQ. This CDR3 is built from 18 residues. V dropped 1 base and J dropped 0 bases, with 13 bases sitting between them. CDR3: CASSLGWDTDSGANVLTF. CDR3 in DNA: TGTGCCAGCAGCTTAGGATGGGACACCGACTCTGGGGCCAACGTCCTGACTTTC. Supplemented by reference TRBV7-6 and TRBJ2-6, the full variable domain reads GAGVSQSPRYKVTKRGQDVALRCDPISGHVSLYWYRQALGQGPEFLTYFNYEAQQDKSGLPNDRFSAERPEGSISTLTIQRTEQRDSAMYRCASSLGWDTDSGANVLTFGAGSRLTVL.

The V and J genes are TRBV7-2 and TRBJ1-1; D remains ambiguous. The germline CDR1 and CDR2 sequences are SGHTA and FQGNSA. The CDR3 has 14 amino acids. The V and J ends lost 3 bases and 1 base respectively, with 9 bases between them. The CDR3 spells CASSFFGENTEAFF. The CDR3 bases are TGTGCCAGCAGCTTCTTCGGAGAGAACACTGAAGCTTTCTTT.

The chain recombines TRBV6-5 with TRBJ2-2, with D perhaps matching TRBD2 (5 bases). CDR3 length equals 14 residues. V gave up 3 bases and J gave up 3 bases, with 8 bases separating them. From germline, CDR1 is MNHEY and CDR2 SVGAGI. DNA of the CDR3: TGTGCCAGCAGTTATACCGGGGACACCGGGGAGCTGTTTTTT. Translated: CASSYTGDTGELFF.

The chain combines TRBV19 with TRBJ1-4; no reliable D call. V was pared by 6 bases and J by 0 bases, with 14 bases between. The CDR3 is 16 amino acids. Germline assignment: CDR1 LNHDA and CDR2 SQIVND (reference sequence). CDR3 nucleotides: TGTGCCAGTAGCCTCGGGGTTATAACAACTAATGAAAAACTGTTTTTT. Its protein product is CASSLGVITTNEKLFF.

Only a few counts were recorded for this clone. The chain couples TRBV6-5 to TRBJ1-5, with no clear D. Looked up from germline, CDR1 is MNHEY and CDR2 is SVGAGI. The ends were cut back, 6 bases at V and 3 bases at J, with 12 bases in the middle. CDR3 length: 14 residues. The CDR3: CASRIRENNQPQHF. DNA for the CDR3: TGTGCCAGCAGGATAAGGGAGAACAATCAGCCCCAGCATTTT.

The chain couples TRBV15 to TRBJ1-2; D call uncertain. V was cut by 5 bases and J by 4 bases, with 17 bases left in between. CDR3 length equals 15 residues. CDR1 and CDR2 from the germline V gene are LNHNV and YYDKDF (reference sequence). The CDR3 coding sequence is TGTGCCACCAGCCCCGGAACCAGGTTGACCTATGGCTACACCTTC. Its protein is CATSPGTRLTYGYTF.

The rearrangement uses TRBV10-3 and TRBJ2-7; 8 nucleotides line up with TRBD1. CDR1 is ENHRY, CDR2 SYGVKD, per germline. Losses at the gene ends were 2 bases for V and 6 bases for J; bases not matched to a gene: 3. The CDR3 is made up of 13 amino acids. The CDR3 region has the DNA TGTGCCATCAGTGAGGGACAGGGCTCCGAGCAGTACTTC. Its protein is CAISEGQGSEQYF.

The chain couples TRBV14 to TRBJ1-2; 11 bases align to TRBD1. The CDR3 covers 15 residues. Unmatched junction bases numbered 7, after V lost 2 bases and J lost 8 bases. Germline lookup yields CDR1 SGHDN and CDR2 FVKESK. As DNA, the CDR3 is TGTGCCAGCAGCCAACTTACCGGGACAGGGGGAGGCTACACCTTC. The encoded protein is CASSQLTGTGGGYTF. Full variable domain (remainder filled in from reference TRBV14 and TRBJ1-2): EAGVTQFPSHSVIEKGQTVTLRCDPISGHDNLYWYRRVMGKEIKFLLHFVKESKQDESGMPNNRFLAERTGGTYSTLKVQPAELEDSGVYFCASSQLTGTGGGYTFGSGTRLTVV.

CDR3 nucleotide sequence: TGTGCCAGCAGTTTTAGTAGGGAGAATCAGCCCCAGCATTTT. Protein: CASSFSRENQPQHF. The chain couples TRBV28 to TRBJ1-5; D gene unclear. The CDR3 spans 14 residues. Trimming took 3 bases from V and 4 from J, leaving 10 bases between them. Germline V gene data show CDR1 as MDHEN and CDR2 as SYDVKM.

The chain couples TRBV2 to TRBJ2-3; 10 bases line up with TRBD1. The V and J ends lost 2 bases and 3 bases, in that order; junction bases with no gene match: 8. Germline V gene lookup returns CDR1 SNHLY and CDR2 FYNNEI. The CDR3 contains 17 residues. Written as DNA, the CDR3 is TGTGCCAGCAGTGAACTAGTCTGGGACAGGGGTACAGATACGCAGTATTTT. This encodes CASSELVWDRGTDTQYF.

The chain couples TRBV10-3 to TRBJ2-7; unclear D gene. CDR1 ENHRY and CDR2 SYGVKD come from the germline V gene. Trimming left V 2 bases short and J 1 base short, with 6 bases between. The length of the CDR3 is 13 residues. The CDR3 DNA is TGTGCCATCAGTGAGGCACAGTCCTACGAGCAGTACTTC. It encodes CAISEAQSYEQYF.

The CDR3 nucleotides are TGTGCCAGCAGTAACAGGGTCCATGAGCAGTTCTTC. Translation: CASSNRVHEQFF. The gene calls are TRBV27 and TRBJ2-1; the D gene is possibly TRBD1 (6 bases). Trimming removed 5 bases at V and 8 bases at J, with 10 bases between. Germline V gene sequence: CDR1 MNHEY, CDR2 SMNVEV (reference sequence). The CDR3 spans 12 residues.

The chain links TRBV6-1 to TRBJ1-1; TRBD1 aligns across 11 bases. V dropped 3 bases and J dropped 5; count of bases not matched to a gene: 2. The CDR3 spans 14 residues. Germline lookup yields CDR1 MNHNS and CDR2 SASEGT. The CDR3 nucleotides are TGTGCCAGCAGTGAGGGGACAGGGGGGACTGAAGCTTTCTTT. Its protein is CASSEGTGGTEAFF.

The chain combines TRBV28 with TRBJ1-1; 8 bases match TRBD1. The CDR3 is made up of 14 amino acids. The germline CDR1 and CDR2 sequences are MDHEN and SYDVKM. With 5 bases clipped from V and 3 bases from J, the junction kept 5 bases outside the gene matches. CDR3 region: CASSQQGGYTEAFF. CDR3 sequence (DNA): TGTGCCAGCAGTCAACAGGGGGGGTACACTGAAGCTTTCTTT.

Only a few counts were recorded for this clone. The chain joins TRBV25-1 to TRBJ2-1; TRBD2 aligns across 9 bases. Trimming cost V 4 bases and J 5 bases; bases outside gene matches: 6. CDR1 is MGHDK and CDR2 is SYGVNS in the germline V gene. The CDR3 consists of 15 residues. The CDR3 DNA sequence: TGTGCCAGCAGTGGATTAGCGGGGGTGGACAATGAGCAGTTCTTC. Amino acids: CASSGLAGVDNEQFF. The whole variable domain, filled in from reference TRBV25-1 and TRBJ2-1, reads EADIYQTPRYLVIGTGKKITLECSQTMGHDKMYWYQQDPGMELHLIHYSYGVNSTEKGDLSSESTVSRIRTEHFPLTLESARPSHTSQYLCASSGLAGVDNEQFFGPGTRLTVL.

A few counts support this clone. The chain has TRBV30 and TRBJ2-7; the match to TRBD2 covers 7 bases. CDR1 is GTSNPN, CDR2 SVGIG, per germline (reference sequence). CDR3 length: 14 amino acids. V shed 0 bases, J shed 3 bases, and the junction held 5 bases outside the gene matches. As DNA, the CDR3 is TGTGCCTGGAGTGTAGCACAGCGGGGCTACGAGCAGTACTTC. Translation: CAWSVAQRGYEQYF.

The gene calls are TRBV27 and TRBJ2-7; no clear D gene. CDR1 and CDR2 (germline): MNHEY, SMNVEV (reference sequence). The CDR3 is 13 residues long. Trimming left V 1 base short and J 7 bases short, with 11 bases between. Here the CDR3 reads CASSLLLNREQYF. For the CDR3, the DNA is TGTGCCAGCAGTTTATTACTAAATCGGGAGCAGTACTTC.

The CDR3 protein is CASSLRTDEAYEQYF. The CDR3 region has the DNA TGCGCCAGCAGCCTTAGGACAGACGAAGCCTACGAGCAGTACTTC. The chain employs TRBV5-1 and TRBJ2-7; D possibly corresponds to TRBD1 (6 bases). The V gene's germline CDR1 is SGHRS and CDR2 YFSETQ. This CDR3 is 15 amino acids long. The germline V and J ends were trimmed by 4 bases and 2 bases, with 16 bases remaining between them. The full variable domain, its missing parts supplied by reference TRBV5-1 and TRBJ2-7, is KAGVTQTPRYLIKTRGQQVTLSCSPISGHRSVSWYQQTPGQGLQFLFEYFSETQRNKGNFPGRFSGRQFSNSRSEMNVSTLELGDSALYLCASSLRTDEAYEQYFGPGTRLTVT.

The V and J genes are TRBV5-6 and TRBJ1-1; D unclear. Germline CDR1 and CDR2: SGHDT and YYEEEE. Deletions cut 0 bases from V and 5 bases from J, with 11 bases between. This CDR3 is built from 14 residues. In DNA form, the CDR3 reads TGTGCCAGCAGCTTGGGGGCCCCAAATACTGAAGCTTTCTTT. Translation gives CASSLGAPNTEAFF.

The V gene is TRBV28, the J gene TRBJ2-2; D is undetermined. Germline lookup yields CDR1 MDHEN and CDR2 SYDVKM. The CDR3 loop spans 16 amino acids. Trimming pared 6 bases from V and 0 bases from J, leaving 14 bases between. CDR3: CASRGTYNPNTGELFF. CDR3 nucleotide sequence: TGTGCCAGCAGGGGCACCTACAATCCGAACACCGGGGAGCTGTTTTTT. Drawing the rest from reference TRBV28 and TRBJ2-2, the complete variable domain is DVKVTQSSRYLVKRTGEKVFLECVQDMDHENMFWYRQDPGLGLRLIYFSYDVKMKEKGDIPEGYSVSREKKERFSLILESASTNQTSMYLCASRGTYNPNTGELFFGEGSRLTVL.